This T cell receptor (beta chain) was documented in a study of cytotoxic CD8 clonotypes in ibrutinib-treated CLL. Study-level information: Partial responses numbered roughly 25 and complete responses 2; after a median approximately 70 months, approximately 14 stayed remitted and roughly twelve progressed.

This clone appeared a single time. The target antigen is unknown. Overall study results and limits: Contraction or stability on treatment characterized the public clonotypes, which were uncommon. Baseline clonality exceeded age-matched healthy donors and tracked circulating CD8+ T-cell counts.

TCRdb's copy holds only in-frame clones and misses some; the assay was immunoSEQ multiplex PCR. Counted here are tens of thousands of clones, about two thirds occurring once; the ten biggest clones make up around 5.8%. Germline CDR1 and CDR2: GTSNPN and SVGIG (reference sequence). V lost 0 bases and J 1 base, leaving 15 bases between the germline ends. The length of the CDR3 is 16 residues. The source of this sequence is a human donor with chronic lymphocytic leukemia. The source was PBMCs, collected after 12 months of ibrutinib treatment. The chain recombines TRBV30 with TRBJ1-1, with a possible D match to TRBD1 (6 bases). As DNA, the CDR3 is TGTGCCTGGAGTGTAGAGAGAGGGGGATGGAACACTGAAGCTTTCTTT. Its translation: CAWSVERGGWNTEAFF.